This T cell receptor (beta chain) was found in a study of T cells in localized non-small cell lung cancer. Study findings and constraints: With higher T cell density in blood came longer overall survival.

Here immunoSEQ multiplex PCR was the method, and the copy in TCRdb shows in-frame clones only, minus some. The top ten clones hold over 1.5% of a sample with approximately 140,000 clones, around 90% of them seen once. V gave up 5 bases and J gave up 4 bases, with 17 bases separating them. Germline CDR1 and CDR2: LNHDA and SQIVND (reference sequence). This CDR3 contains 15 residues. Details on this clone: The antigen remains unidentified.

The chain is built from TRBV19 and TRBJ1-1; D perhaps matches TRBD1 (5 bases). The sequencing used peripheral blood, collected before any cancer treatment. This receptor was obtained from a female donor over 55 with stage I lung adenocarcinoma. CDR3 bases: TGTGCCAGTAGTCTGACTGGAGTGGGGACCACTGAAGCTTTCTTT. Encoded protein: CASSLTGVGTTEAFF.